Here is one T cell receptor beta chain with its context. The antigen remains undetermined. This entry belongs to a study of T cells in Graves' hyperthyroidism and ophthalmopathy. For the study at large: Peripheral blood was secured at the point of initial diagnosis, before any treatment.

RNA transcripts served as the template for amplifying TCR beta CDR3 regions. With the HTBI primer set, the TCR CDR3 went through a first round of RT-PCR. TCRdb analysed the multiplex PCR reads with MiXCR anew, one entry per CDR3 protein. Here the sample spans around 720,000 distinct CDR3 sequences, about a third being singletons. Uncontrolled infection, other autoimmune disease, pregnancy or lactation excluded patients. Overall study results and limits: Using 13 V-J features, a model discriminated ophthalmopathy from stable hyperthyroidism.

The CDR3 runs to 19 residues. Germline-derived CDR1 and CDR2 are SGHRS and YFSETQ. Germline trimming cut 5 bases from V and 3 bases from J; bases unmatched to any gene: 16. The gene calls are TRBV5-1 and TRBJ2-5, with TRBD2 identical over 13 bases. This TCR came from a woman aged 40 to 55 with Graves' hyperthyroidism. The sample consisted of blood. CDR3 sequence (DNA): TGCGCCAGCAGTCATCTACTAGCGGGAGGGGCCGGGGCTGAAGAGACCCAGTACTTC. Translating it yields CASSHLLAGGAGAEETQYF.